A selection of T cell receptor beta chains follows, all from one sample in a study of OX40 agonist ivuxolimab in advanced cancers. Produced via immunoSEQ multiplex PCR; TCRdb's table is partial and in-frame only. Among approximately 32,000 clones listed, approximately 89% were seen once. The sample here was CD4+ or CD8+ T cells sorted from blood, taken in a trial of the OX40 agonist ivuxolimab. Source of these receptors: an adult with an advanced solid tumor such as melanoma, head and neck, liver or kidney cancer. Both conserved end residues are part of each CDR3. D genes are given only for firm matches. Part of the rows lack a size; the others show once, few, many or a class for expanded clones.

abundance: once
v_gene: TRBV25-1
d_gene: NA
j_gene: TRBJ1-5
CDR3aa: CASSEQGPNQPQHF
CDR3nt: TGTGCCAGCAGTGAACAGGGACCGAATCAGCCCCAGCATTTT

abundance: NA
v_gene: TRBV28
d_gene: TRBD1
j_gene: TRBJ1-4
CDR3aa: CASGRDRAVSREKLFF
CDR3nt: TGTGCCAGCGGCCGGGACAGGGCGGTTAGTAGGGAAAAACTGTTTTTT

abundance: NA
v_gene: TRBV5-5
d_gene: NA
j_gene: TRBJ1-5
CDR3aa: CASSLDRRSNQPQHF
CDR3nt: TGTGCCAGCAGCTTGGATCGGAGGAGCAATCAGCCCCAGCATTTT

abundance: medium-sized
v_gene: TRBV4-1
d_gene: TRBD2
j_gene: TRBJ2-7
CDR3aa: CASSPQRASGLYEQYF
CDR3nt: TGCGCCAGCAGCCCCCAAAGGGCTAGCGGCCTCTACGAGCAGTACTTC

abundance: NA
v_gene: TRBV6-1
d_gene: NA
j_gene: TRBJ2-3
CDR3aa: CATRLFTDTQYF
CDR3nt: TGTGCCACCCGACTGTTCACAGATACGCAGTATTTT

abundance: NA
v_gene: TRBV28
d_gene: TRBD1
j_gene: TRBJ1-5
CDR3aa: CASSLSTGKIGNQPQHF
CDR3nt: TGTGCCAGCAGTTTATCGACAGGGAAGATTGGCAATCAGCCCCAGCATTTT

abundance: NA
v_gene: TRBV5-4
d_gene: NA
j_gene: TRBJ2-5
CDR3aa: CASSYPPPQETQYF
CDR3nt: TGTGCCAGCAGCTACCCGCCACCACAAGAGACCCAGTACTTC

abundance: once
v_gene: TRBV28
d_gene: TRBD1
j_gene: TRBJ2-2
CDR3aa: CASSRQGHRGAVF
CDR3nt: TGTGCCAGCAGCCGACAGGGGCACCGGGGAGCTGTTTTT

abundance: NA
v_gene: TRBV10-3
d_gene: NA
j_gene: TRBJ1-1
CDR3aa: CAISETGPYTEAFF
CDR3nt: TGTGCCATCAGTGAAACAGGGCCCTACACTGAAGCTTTCTTT

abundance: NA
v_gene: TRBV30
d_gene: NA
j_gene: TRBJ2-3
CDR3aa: CAWTRILADTQYF
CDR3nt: TGTGCCTGGACTAGAATTTTGGCAGATACGCAGTATTTT

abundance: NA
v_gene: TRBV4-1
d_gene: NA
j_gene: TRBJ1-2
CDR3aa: CASSPGANKFNGYTF
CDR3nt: TGCGCCAGCAGCCCCGGGGCGAATAAATTCAATGGCTACACCTTC

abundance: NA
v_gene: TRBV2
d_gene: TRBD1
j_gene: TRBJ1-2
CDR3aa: CASRGDSGDYGYTF
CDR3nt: TGTGCCAGCAGAGGGGACAGTGGAGACTATGGCTACACCTTC

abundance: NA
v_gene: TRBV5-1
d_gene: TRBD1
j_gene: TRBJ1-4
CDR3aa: CASSPGQGGEKLFF
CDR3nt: TGCGCCAGCAGTCCGGGACAGGGTGGTGAAAAACTGTTTTTT

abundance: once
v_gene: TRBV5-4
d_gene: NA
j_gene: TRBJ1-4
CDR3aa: CASSLVGAANEKLFF
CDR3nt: TGTGCCAGCAGCTTGGTGGGGGCTGCTAATGAAAAACTGTTTTTT

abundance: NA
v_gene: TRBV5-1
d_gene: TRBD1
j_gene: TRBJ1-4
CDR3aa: CASSLLPGQGHEKLFF
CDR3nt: TGCGCCAGCAGCTTGTTACCGGGACAGGGACATGAAAAACTGTTTTTT

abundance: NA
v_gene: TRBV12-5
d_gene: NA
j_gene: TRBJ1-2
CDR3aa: CASGSSQLYGYTF
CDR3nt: TGTGCTAGTGGCTCAAGCCAACTCTATGGCTACACCTTC

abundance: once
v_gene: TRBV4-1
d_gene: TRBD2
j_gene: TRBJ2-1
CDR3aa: CASSQPRLALPLYNEQFF
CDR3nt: TGCGCCAGCAGCCAACCCAGACTAGCCCTCCCACTCTACAATGAGCAGTTCTTC

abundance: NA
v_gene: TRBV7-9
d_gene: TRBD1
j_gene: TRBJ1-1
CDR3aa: CASSGKGQGVNTEAFF
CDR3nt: TGTGCCAGCAGCGGGAAGGGACAGGGCGTGAACACTGAAGCTTTCTTT

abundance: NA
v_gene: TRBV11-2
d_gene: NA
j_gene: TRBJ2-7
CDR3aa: CASSGTGLRYEQYF
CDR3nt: TGTGCCAGCAGCGGGACGGGACTTCGCTACGAGCAGTACTTC

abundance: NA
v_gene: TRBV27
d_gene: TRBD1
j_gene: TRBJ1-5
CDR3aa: CASGQGVSNQPQHF
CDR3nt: TGTGCCAGCGGACAGGGGGTTAGCAATCAGCCCCAGCATTTT

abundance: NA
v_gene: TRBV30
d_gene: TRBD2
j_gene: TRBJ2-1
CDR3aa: CAWSVPFSSGIGNEQFF
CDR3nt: TGTGCCTGGAGTGTCCCCTTCTCGAGCGGGATCGGTAATGAGCAGTTCTTC

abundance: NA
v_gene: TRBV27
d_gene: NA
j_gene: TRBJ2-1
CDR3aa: CASSSRGWGGEQFF
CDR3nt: TGTGCCAGCAGTTCCCGGGGCTGGGGCGGCGAGCAGTTCTTC

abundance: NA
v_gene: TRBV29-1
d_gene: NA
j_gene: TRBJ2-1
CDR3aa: CSVLKEPSYNEQFF
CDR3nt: TGCAGCGTTTTGAAAGAGCCCTCCTACAATGAGCAGTTCTTC

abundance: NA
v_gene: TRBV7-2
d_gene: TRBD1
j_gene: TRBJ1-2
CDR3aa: CASSSDRASYGYTF
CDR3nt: TGTGCCAGCAGCTCGGACAGGGCTTCCTATGGCTACACCTTC

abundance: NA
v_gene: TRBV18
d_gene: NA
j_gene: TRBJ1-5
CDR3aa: CASSPNWGADQPQHF
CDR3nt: TGTGCCAGCTCACCCAATTGGGGGGCGGATCAGCCCCAGCATTTT

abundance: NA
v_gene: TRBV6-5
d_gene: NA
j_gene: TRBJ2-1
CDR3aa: CASSGDNEQFF
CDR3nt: TGTGCCAGCAGTGGGGACAATGAGCAGTTCTTC

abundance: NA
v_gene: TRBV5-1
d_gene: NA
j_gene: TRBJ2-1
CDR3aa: CASSLVVVNEQFF
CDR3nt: TGCGCCAGCAGCTTGGTGGTAGTCAATGAGCAGTTCTTC

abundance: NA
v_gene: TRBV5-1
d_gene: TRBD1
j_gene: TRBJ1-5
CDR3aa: CASSPGTGYSNQPQHF
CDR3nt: TGCGCCAGCAGCCCCGGGACAGGCTATAGCAATCAGCCCCAGCATTTT

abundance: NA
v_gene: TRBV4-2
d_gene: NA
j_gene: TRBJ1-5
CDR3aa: CASSQDAREQPQHF
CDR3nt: TGTGCCAGCAGCCAAGATGCCAGGGAACAGCCCCAGCATTTT

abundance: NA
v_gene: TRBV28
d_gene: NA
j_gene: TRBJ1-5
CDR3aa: CASSSLRSNQPQHF
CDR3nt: TGTGCCAGCAGTTCATTGAGGAGCAATCAGCCCCAGCATTTT

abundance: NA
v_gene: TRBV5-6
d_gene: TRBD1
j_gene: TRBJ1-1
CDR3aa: CASSPGTGVTEAFF
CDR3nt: TGTGCCAGCAGCCCCGGGACAGGGGTGACTGAAGCTTTCTTT

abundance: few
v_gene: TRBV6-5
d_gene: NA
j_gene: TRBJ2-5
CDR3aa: CASSRERESQETQYF
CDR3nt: TGTGCCAGCAGTCGGGAAAGGGAATCCCAAGAGACCCAGTACTTC

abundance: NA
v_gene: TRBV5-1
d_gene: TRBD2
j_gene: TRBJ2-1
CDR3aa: CASSFSSGRENEQFF
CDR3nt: TGCGCCAGCAGCTTTTCTAGCGGGAGAGAGAATGAGCAGTTCTTC

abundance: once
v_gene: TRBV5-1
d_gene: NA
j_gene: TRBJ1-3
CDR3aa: CASSLVGSGNTIYF
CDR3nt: TGCGCCAGCAGCTTGGTCGGCTCTGGAAACACCATATATTTT

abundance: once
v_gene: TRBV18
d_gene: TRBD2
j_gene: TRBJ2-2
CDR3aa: CASSPPTGLYNTGELFF
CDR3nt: TGTGCCAGCTCACCACCGACGGGACTATATAACACCGGGGAGCTGTTTTTT

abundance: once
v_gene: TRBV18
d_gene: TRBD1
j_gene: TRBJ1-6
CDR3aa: CASSPEYRGNSPLHF
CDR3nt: TGTGCCAGCTCACCAGAGTACAGGGGGAACTCACCCCTCCACTTT

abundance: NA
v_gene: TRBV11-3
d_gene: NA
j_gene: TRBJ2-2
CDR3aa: CASSIQGSGELFF
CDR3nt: TGTGCCAGCAGTATTCAGGGTTCCGGGGAGCTGTTTTTT

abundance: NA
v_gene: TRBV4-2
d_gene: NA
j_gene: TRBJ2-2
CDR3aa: CASSQAFASGARTGELFF
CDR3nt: TGTGCCAGCAGCCAAGCTTTTGCGTCGGGGGCTCGCACCGGGGAGCTGTTTTTT

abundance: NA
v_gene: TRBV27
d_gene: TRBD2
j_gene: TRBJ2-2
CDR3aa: CASSNPGLAGNPNTGELFF
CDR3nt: TGTGCCAGCAGTAACCCGGGACTAGCGGGAAACCCGAACACCGGGGAGCTGTTTTTT

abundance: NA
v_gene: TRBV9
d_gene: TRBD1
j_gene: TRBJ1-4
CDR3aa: CASSDRGLGEKLFF
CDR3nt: TGTGCCAGCAGCGACAGGGGTCTAGGGGAAAAACTGTTTTTT

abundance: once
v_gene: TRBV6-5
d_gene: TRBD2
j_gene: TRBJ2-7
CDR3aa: CASLTGRSYEQYF
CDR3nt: TGTGCCAGCCTCACCGGGAGGTCCTACGAGCAGTACTTC

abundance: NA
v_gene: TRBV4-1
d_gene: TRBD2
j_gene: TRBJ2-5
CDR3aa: CASSTAGQREATQYF
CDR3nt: TGCGCCAGCAGCACCGCTGGCCAGCGGGAGGCGACCCAGTACTTC

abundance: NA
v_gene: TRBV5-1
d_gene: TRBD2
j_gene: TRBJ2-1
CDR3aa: CASSLASGRVNEQFF
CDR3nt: TGCGCCAGCAGCTTGGCTAGCGGGAGAGTCAATGAGCAGTTCTTC

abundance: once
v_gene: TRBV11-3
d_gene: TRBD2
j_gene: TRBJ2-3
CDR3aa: CASSRPSSGRERDTQYF
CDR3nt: TGTGCCAGCAGCCGTCCCTCTAGCGGGAGAGAGAGAGATACGCAGTATTTT

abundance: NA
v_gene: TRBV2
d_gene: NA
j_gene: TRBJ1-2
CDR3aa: CASSEDSGHGYTF
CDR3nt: TGTGCCAGCAGTGAGGATAGCGGGCATGGCTACACCTTC

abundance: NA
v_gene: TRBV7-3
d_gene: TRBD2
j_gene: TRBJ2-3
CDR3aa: CASSLSSGMVDTQYF
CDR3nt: TGTGCCAGCAGCTTATCTAGCGGGATGGTAGATACGCAGTATTTT

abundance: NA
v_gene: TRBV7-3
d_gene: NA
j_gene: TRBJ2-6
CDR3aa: CASSFRSLESGANVLTF
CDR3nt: TGTGCCAGCAGTTTCCGGTCCTTGGAATCTGGGGCCAACGTCCTGACTTTC

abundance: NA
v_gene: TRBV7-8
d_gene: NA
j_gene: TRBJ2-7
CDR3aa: CASSSISQGLEQYF
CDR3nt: TGTGCCAGCAGCTCAATCTCACAGGGTCTCGAGCAGTACTTC

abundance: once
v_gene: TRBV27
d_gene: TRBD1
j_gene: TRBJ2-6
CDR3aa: CASSFWTGGGGANVLTF
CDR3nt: TGTGCCAGCAGTTTCTGGACAGGGGGTGGTGGGGCCAACGTCCTGACTTTC

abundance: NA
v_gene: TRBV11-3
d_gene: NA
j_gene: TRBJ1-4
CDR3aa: CASSSTGRGKLFF
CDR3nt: TGTGCCAGCAGCTCAACAGGGAGGGGAAAACTGTTTTTT

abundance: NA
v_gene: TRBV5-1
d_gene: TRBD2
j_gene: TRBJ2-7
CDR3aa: CASSSPGTSNYEQYF
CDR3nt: TGCGCCAGCAGCTCGCCCGGGACTAGCAATTACGAGCAGTACTTC

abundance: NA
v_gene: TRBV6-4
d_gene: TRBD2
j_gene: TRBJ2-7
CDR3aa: CARGLAGGPLRYEQYF
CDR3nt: TGTGCCAGGGGACTAGCGGGAGGGCCTCTACGATACGAGCAGTACTTC

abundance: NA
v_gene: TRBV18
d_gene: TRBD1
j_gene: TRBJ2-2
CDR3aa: CASSRGTGVTGELFF
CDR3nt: TGTGCCAGCTCACGGGGGACAGGGGTTACCGGGGAGCTGTTTTTT

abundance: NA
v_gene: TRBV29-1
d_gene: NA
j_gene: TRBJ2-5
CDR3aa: CSAEGGGETQYF
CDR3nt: TGCAGCGCTGAGGGGGGCGGAGAGACCCAGTACTTC

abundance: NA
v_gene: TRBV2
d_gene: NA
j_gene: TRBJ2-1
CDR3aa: CASSELGEQFF
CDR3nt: TGTGCCAGCAGTGAATTGGGGGAGCAGTTCTTC

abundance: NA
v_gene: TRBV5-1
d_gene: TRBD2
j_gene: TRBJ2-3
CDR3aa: CASRGTTSGFASTDTQYF
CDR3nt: TGCGCCAGCAGAGGCACGACTAGCGGGTTCGCTAGCACAGATACGCAGTATTTT

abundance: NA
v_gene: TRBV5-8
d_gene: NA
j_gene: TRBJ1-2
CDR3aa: CASSLTGQDYGYTF
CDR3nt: TGTGCCAGCAGCTTGACGGGACAAGACTATGGCTACACCTTC

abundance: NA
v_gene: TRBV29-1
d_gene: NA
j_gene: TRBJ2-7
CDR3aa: CSVELAGSYEQYF
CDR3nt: TGCAGCGTTGAACTGGCAGGTTCCTACGAGCAGTACTTC

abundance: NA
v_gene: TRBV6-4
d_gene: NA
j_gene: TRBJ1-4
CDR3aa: CASSDWGIGNEKLFF
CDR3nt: TGTGCCAGCAGTGACTGGGGAATCGGTAATGAAAAACTGTTTTTT

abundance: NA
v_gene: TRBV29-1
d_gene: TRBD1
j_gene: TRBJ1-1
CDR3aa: CSVAGTGGAEATEAFF
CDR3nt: TGCAGCGTCGCCGGGACAGGGGGCGCGGAGGCTACTGAAGCTTTCTTT